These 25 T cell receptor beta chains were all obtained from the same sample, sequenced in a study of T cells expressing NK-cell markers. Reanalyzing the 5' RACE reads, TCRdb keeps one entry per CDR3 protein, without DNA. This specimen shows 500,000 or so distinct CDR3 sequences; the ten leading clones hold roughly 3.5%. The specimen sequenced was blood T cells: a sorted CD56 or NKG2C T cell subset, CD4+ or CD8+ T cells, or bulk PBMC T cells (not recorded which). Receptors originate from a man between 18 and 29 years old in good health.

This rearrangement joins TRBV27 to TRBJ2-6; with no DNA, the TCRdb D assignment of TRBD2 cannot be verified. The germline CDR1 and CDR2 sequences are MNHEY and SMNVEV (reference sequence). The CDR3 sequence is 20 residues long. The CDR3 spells CASSFHGLAGGSSGANVLTF.

The CDR3 protein is CASSEAGQGAKEQYF. The chain couples TRBV6-1 to TRBJ2-7; absent DNA, TCRdb's TRBD1 call cannot be checked. Germline lookup yields CDR1 MNHNS and CDR2 SASEGT. CDR3 size: 15 residues.

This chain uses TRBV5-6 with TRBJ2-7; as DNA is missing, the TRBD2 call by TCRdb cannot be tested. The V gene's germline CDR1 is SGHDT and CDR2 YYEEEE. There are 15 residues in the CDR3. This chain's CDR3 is CASSTGLAVLGEQYF. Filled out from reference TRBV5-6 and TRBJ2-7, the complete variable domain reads DAGVTQSPTHLIKTRGQQVTLRCSPKSGHDTVSWYQQALGQGPQFIFQYYEEEERQRGNFPDRFSGHQFPNYSSELNVNALLLGDSALYLCASSTGLAVLGEQYFGPGTRLTVT.

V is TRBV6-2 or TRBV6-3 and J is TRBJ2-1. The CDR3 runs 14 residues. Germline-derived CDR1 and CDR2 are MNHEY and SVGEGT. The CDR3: CASSYRASYNEQFF.

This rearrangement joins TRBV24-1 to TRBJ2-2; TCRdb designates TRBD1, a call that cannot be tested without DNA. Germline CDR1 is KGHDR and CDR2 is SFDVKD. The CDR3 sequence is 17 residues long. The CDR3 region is CATSDFGRGAVTGELFF.

The CDR3: CSASNAAATSYEQYF. This sequence joins TRBV20-1 and TRBJ2-7. The CDR3 consists of 15 residues. CDR1 is DFQATT and CDR2 is SNEGSKA in the germline V gene (reference sequence).

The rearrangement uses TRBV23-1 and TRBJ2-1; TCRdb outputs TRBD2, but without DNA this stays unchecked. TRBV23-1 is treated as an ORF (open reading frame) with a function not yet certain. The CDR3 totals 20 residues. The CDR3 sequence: CASSQSGTVNSGRGDNEQFF.

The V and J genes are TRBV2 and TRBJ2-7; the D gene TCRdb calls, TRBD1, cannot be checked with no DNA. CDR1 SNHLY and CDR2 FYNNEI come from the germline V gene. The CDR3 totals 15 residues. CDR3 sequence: CASSEGMTGSHEQYF.

CDR3 residues: CASSQSSTSQGNEQFF. The genes are TRBV7-9 and TRBJ2-1; lacking DNA, the TRBD2 call made by TCRdb goes unchecked. This CDR3 is 16 amino acids long. The germline V gene has CDR1 SEHNR and CDR2 FQNEAQ (reference sequence).

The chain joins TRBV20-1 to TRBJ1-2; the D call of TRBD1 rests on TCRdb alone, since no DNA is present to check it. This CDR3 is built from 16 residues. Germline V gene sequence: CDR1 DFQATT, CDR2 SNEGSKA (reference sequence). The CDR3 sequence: CSARDLGFGPKGGYTF.

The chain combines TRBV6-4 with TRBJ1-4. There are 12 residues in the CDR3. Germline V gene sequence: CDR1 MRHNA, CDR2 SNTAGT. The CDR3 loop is CASNFLMRKLFF.

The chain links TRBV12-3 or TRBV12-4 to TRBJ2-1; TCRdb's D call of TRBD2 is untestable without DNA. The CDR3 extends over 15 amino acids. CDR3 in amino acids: CASRTGLAEHNEQFF.

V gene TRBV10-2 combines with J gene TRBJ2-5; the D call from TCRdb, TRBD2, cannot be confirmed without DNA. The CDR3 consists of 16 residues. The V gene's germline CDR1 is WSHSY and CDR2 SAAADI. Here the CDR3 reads CASSATLAGGLETQYF.

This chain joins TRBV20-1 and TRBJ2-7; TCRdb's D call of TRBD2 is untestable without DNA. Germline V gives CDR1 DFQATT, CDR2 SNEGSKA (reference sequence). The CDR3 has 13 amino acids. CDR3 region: CSATWAGSSEQYF.

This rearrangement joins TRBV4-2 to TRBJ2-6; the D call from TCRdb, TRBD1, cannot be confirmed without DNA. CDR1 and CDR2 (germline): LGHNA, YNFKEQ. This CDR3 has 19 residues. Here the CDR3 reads CASSQDVTGPSSGANVLTF.

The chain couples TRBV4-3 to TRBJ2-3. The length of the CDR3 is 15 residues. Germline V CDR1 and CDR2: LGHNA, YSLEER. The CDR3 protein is CASSQERASTDTQYF.

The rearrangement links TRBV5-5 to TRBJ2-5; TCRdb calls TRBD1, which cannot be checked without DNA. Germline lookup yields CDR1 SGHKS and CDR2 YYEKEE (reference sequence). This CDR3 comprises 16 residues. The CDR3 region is CASSLGGTGDQETQYF.

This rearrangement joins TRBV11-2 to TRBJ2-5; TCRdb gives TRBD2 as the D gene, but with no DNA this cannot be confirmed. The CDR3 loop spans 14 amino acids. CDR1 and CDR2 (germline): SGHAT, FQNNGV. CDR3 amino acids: CASNSGTILETQYF.

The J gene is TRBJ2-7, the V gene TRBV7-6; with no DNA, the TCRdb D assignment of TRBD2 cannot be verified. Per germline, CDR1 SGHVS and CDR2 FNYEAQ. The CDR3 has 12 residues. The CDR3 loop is CASSLIGSEQYF. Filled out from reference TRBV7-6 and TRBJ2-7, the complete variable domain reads GAGVSQSPRYKVTKRGQDVALRCDPISGHVSLYWYRQALGQGPEFLTYFNYEAQQDKSGLPNDRFSAERPEGSISTLTIQRTEQRDSAMYRCASSLIGSEQYFGPGTRLTVT.

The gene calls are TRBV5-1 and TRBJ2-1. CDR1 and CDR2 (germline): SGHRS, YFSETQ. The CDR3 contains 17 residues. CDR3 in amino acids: CASSLDVFRSSYNEQFF. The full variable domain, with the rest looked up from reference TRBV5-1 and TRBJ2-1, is KAGVTQTPRYLIKTRGQQVTLSCSPISGHRSVSWYQQTPGQGLQFLFEYFSETQRNKGNFPGRFSGRQFSNSRSEMNVSTLELGDSALYLCASSLDVFRSSYNEQFFGPGTRLTVL.

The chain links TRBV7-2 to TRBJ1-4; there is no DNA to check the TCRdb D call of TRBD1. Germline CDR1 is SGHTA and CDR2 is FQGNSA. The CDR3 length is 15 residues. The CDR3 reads CASSETGTGGEKLFF.

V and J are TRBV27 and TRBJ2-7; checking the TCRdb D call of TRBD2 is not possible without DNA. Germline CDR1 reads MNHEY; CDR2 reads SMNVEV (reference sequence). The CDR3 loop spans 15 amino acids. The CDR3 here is CASSLSMAGTYEQYF.

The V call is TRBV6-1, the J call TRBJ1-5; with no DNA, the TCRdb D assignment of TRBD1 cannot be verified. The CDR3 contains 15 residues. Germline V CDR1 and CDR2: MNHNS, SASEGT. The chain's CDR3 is CASGGASGSNQPQHF.

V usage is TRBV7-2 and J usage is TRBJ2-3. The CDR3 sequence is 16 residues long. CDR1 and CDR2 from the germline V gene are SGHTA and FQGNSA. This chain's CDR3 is CASSLSSAASTDTQYF. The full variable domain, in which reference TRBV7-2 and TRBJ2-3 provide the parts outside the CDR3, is GAGVSQSPSNKVTEKGKDVELRCDPISGHTALYWYRQSLGQGLEFLIYFQGNSAPDKSGLPSDRFSAERTGGSVSTLTIQRTQQEDSAVYLCASSLSSAASTDTQYFGPGTRLTVL.

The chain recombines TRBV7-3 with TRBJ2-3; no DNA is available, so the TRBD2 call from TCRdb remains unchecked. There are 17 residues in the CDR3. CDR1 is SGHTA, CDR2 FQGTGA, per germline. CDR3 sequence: CASSSSGRTSPTDTQYF.